The 13 T cell receptor beta chains below all came from one sample that was sequenced in a study of blood T cell repertoires in COVID-19. The table came from immunoSEQ multiplex PCR; TCRdb's copy has only in-frame clones and leaves some out. Of 230,000 or so clones listed, less than 90% are singletons. The sample comprised peripheral blood. These receptors all stem from a man between 35 and 55 years old with active or convalescent COVID-19.

The rearrangement joins TRBV5-1 to TRBJ2-3, with 10 positions matching TRBD2. J gave up 8 bases and V 1 base, and 7 bases lay outside the gene matches. CDR1 is SGHRS, CDR2 YFSETQ, per germline. This CDR3 has 15 amino acids. As DNA, the CDR3 is TGCGCCAGCAGCTTGACCTCTAGCGGGAGCGCTACGCAGTATTTT. Its protein is CASSLTSSGSATQYF.

The chain carries TRBV28 and TRBJ2-7; D possibly corresponds to TRBD2 (7 bases). Trimming removed 3 bases from V and 0 bases from J, with 9 bases in between. CDR3 length: 14 residues. Per germline, CDR1 MDHEN and CDR2 SYDVKM. This chain's CDR3 is CASSLGGGSYEQYF. CDR3 coding DNA: TGTGCCAGCAGTTTGGGAGGGGGCTCCTACGAGCAGTACTTC. Full variable domain (outside the CDR3, taken from reference TRBV28 and TRBJ2-7): DVKVTQSSRYLVKRTGEKVFLECVQDMDHENMFWYRQDPGLGLRLIYFSYDVKMKEKGDIPEGYSVSREKKERFSLILESASTNQTSMYLCASSLGGGSYEQYFGPGTRLTVT.

The rearrangement links TRBV5-4 to TRBJ1-4, with TRBD1 as a possible D gene (5 bases). V was pared by 1 base and J by 1 base, with 8 bases between. The CDR3 runs 15 residues. Per germline, CDR1 SGHNT and CDR2 YYREEE (reference sequence). The CDR3, as DNA: TGTGCCAGCAGCTTGTTCGGGGGAACTAATGAAAAACTGTTTTTT. It encodes CASSLFGGTNEKLFF.

The rearrangement links TRBV7-3 to TRBJ1-1, with D perhaps TRBD1 (5 bases). Germline CDR1 SGHTA, CDR2 FQGTGA. The V gene lost 3 bases and the J gene lost 1 base, with 9 bases spanning the gap. The CDR3 totals 14 residues. The CDR3 coding sequence is TGTGCCAGCAGCTTTCAGGGAAGGAACACTGAAGCTTTCTTT. It translates to CASSFQGRNTEAFF.

This clone occurred once. The rearrangement links TRBV9 to TRBJ1-3, with D possibly matching TRBD1 (6 bases). This CDR3 has 15 residues. The germline CDR1 and CDR2 sequences are SGDLS and YYNGEE. V lost 2 bases and J 0 bases, leaving 9 bases between the germline ends. DNA of the CDR3: TGTGCCAGCAGCGTGGACAGATACTCTGGAAACACCATATATTTT. Translated: CASSVDRYSGNTIYF. Together with reference TRBV9 and TRBJ1-3, the CDR3 gives the full variable domain: DSGVTQTPKHLITATGQRVTLRCSPRSGDLSVYWYQQSLDQGLQFLIQYYNGEERAKGNILERFSAQQFPDLHSELNLSSLELGDSALYFCASSVDRYSGNTIYFGEGSWLTVV.

The V and J genes are TRBV2 and TRBJ2-3, with TRBD1 matching over 8 bases. This CDR3 has 18 residues. Unmatched junction bases numbered 15, after V lost 2 bases and J lost 5 bases. Germline-derived CDR1 and CDR2 are SNHLY and FYNNEI. The CDR3 protein is CASSETRSGRGRRDTQYF. The CDR3 DNA reads TGTGCCAGCAGTGAAACACGTTCGGGCAGGGGGCGTAGAGATACGCAGTATTTT.

The chain is built from TRBV6-2 or TRBV6-3 and TRBJ2-4, with a possible D match to TRBD1 (5 bases). The CDR3 runs to 14 residues. Deletions cut 3 bases from V and 6 bases from J, with 12 bases between. CDR1 and CDR2 (germline): MNHEY, SVGEGT. CDR3 coding DNA: TGTGCCAGCAGTTATAGTGACAGCCGAAACATTCAGTACTTC. Amino acid sequence: CASSYSDSRNIQYF.

The J gene is TRBJ2-3, the V gene TRBV13; tentative D call: TRBD1 (6 bases). The CDR3 extends over 15 amino acids. The germline CDR1 and CDR2 sequences are PRHDT and FYEKMQ (reference sequence). V lost 2 bases to trimming and J lost 5 bases, with 14 bases between them. DNA of the CDR3: TGTGCCAGCAGCTTAACCAGGGGCCCGAGAGATACGCAGTATTTT. Its protein product is CASSLTRGPRDTQYF.

The CDR3 coding sequence is TGTGCCAGCAGTTACACCCCGACTAGCGGGAGTGATACGCAGTATTTT. Its protein is CASSYTPTSGSDTQYF. This chain connects TRBV6-5 to TRBJ2-3; 12 positions match TRBD2. The junction had 6 bases not matched to a gene; V was cut back by 2 bases and J by 6 bases. This CDR3 is built from 16 residues. CDR1 is MNHEY and CDR2 is SVGAGI in the germline V gene.

This clone was recorded once. The CDR3, as DNA: TGTGCCAGTAGTATAGTGGGGGACAGGGTGCCTCCTAACTATGGCTACACCTTC. Translation: CASSIVGDRVPPNYGYTF. The rearrangement joins TRBV19 to TRBJ1-2, with 9 bases matching TRBD1. Germline V gene lookup returns CDR1 LNHDA and CDR2 SQIVND (reference sequence). The CDR3 totals 18 residues. Trimming removed 1 base from V and 0 bases from J; junction bases left unmatched: 9.

The rearrangement links TRBV6-2 or TRBV6-3 to TRBJ1-1, with a weak D call TRBD1 (6 bases). CDR3 length: 15 residues. Germline V CDR1 and CDR2: MNHEY, SVGEGT. V gave up 6 bases and J gave up 6 bases, with 20 bases separating them. CDR3 residues: CASSLQGTWSPEAFF. As DNA, the CDR3 is TGTGCCAGCAGCCTACAGGGTACATGGAGTCCTGAAGCTTTCTTT.

This sequence joins TRBV28 and TRBJ1-5, with TRBD1 as a possible D gene (5 bases). Trimming removed 2 bases from V and 3 bases from J, with 8 bases in between. The CDR3 sequence is 14 residues long. CDR1 is MDHEN, CDR2 SYDVKM, per germline. DNA for the CDR3: TGTGCCAGCAGTTTAGCCAGGGACAATCAGCCCCAGCATTTT. This encodes CASSLARDNQPQHF.

This chain uses TRBV7-9 with TRBJ1-6, with D uncertain. In germline, CDR1 is SEHNR, CDR2 FQNEAQ (reference sequence). Trimming took off 5 bases at V and 8 bases at J, with 16 bases between the two ends. The CDR3 runs to 15 residues. The CDR3 reads CASSTKTQLDSPLHF. CDR3 DNA sequence: TGTGCCAGCAGCACAAAGACACAGCTTGATTCACCCCTCCACTTT.